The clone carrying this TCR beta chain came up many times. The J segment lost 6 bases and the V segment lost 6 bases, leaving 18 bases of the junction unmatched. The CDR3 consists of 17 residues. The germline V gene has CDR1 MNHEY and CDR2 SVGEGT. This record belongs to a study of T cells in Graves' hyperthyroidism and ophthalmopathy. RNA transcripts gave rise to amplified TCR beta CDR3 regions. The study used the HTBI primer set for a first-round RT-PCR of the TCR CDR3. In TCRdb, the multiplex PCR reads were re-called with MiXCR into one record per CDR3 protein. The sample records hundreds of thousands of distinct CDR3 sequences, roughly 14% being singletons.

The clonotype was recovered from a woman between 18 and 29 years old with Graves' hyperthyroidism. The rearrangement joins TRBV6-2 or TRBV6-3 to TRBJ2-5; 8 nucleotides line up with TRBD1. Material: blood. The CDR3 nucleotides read TGTGCCAGCAGACCGGACAGGGAACGGAATCGTTTGCAGACCCAGTACTTC. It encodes CASRPDRERNRLQTQYF.